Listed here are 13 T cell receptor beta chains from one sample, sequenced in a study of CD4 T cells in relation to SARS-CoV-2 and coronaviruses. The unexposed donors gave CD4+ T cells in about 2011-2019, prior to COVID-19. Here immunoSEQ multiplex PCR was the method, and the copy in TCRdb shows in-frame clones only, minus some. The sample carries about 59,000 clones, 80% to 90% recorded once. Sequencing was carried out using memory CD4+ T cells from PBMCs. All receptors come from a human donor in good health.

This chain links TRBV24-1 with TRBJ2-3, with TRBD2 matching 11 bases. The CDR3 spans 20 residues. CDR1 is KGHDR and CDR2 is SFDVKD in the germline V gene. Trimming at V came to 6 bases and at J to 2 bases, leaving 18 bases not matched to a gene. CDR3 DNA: TGTGCCACCAGTAGAGGGACAGTATATAGCGGGAGGGACTCCACAGATACGCAGTATTTT. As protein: CATSRGTVYSGRDSTDTQYF.

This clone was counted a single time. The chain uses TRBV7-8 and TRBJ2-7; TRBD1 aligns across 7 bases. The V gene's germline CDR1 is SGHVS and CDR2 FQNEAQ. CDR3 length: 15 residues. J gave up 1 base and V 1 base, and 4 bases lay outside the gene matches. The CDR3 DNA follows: TGTGCCAGCAGCTTAGGAGGGGGCGCTTCCTACGAGCAGTACTTC. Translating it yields CASSLGGGASYEQYF.

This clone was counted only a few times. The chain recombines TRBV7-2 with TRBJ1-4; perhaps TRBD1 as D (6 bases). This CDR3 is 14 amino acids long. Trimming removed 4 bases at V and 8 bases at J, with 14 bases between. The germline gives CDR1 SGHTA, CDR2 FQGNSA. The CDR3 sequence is CASSSLDSPEKLFF. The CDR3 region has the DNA TGTGCCAGCAGCTCACTGGACAGTCCAGAAAAACTGTTTTTT.

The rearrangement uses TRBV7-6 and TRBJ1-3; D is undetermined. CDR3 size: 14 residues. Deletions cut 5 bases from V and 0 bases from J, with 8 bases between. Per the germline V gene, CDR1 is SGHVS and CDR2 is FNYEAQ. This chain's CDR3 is CASSPQISGNTIYF. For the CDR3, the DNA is TGTGCCAGCAGCCCACAGATCTCTGGAAACACCATATATTTT.

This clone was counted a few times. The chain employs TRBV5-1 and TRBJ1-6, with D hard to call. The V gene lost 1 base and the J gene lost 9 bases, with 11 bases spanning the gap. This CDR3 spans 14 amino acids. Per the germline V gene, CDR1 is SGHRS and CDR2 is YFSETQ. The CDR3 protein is CASSLLDRGSPLHF. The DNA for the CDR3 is TGCGCCAGCAGCTTGTTAGACCGGGGTTCACCCCTCCACTTT.

CDR3 residues: CASSFSGRAGNTQYF. CDR3 DNA sequence: TGTGCCAGCAGTTTCAGCGGGAGGGCCGGGAATACGCAGTATTTT. V is TRBV28 and J is TRBJ2-3; TRBD2 agrees at 10 bases. Germline CDR1 MDHEN, CDR2 SYDVKM. The CDR3 covers 15 residues. Germline trimming cut 3 bases from V and 7 bases from J; bases unmatched to any gene: 7.

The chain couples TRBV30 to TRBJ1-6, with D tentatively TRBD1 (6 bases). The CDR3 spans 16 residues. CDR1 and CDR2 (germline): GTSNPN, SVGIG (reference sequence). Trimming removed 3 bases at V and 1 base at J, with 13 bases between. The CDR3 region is CAWRKQGSSYNSPLHF. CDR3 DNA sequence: TGTGCCTGGAGAAAACAGGGATCATCCTATAATTCACCCCTCCACTTT.

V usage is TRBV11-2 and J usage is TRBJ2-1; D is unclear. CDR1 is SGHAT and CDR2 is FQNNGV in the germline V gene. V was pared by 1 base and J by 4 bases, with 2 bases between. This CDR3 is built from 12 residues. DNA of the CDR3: TGTGCCAGCAGCTTAGTATACAATGAGCAGTTCTTC. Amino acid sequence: CASSLVYNEQFF.

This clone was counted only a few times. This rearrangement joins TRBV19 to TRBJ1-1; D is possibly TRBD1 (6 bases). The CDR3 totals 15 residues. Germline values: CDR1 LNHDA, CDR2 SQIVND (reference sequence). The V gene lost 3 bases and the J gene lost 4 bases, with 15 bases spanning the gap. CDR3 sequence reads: CASSIGRGAPTEAFF. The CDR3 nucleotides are TGTGCCAGTAGTATTGGCCGGGGGGCGCCCACTGAAGCTTTCTTT.

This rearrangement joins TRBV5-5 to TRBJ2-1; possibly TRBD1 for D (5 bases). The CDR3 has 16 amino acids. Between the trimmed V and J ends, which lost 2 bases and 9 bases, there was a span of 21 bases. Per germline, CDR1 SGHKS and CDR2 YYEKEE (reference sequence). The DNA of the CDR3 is TGTGCCAGCAGCTTAATGTCCACGGGTGGGCAGGGTGAGCAGTTCTTC. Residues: CASSLMSTGGQGEQFF.

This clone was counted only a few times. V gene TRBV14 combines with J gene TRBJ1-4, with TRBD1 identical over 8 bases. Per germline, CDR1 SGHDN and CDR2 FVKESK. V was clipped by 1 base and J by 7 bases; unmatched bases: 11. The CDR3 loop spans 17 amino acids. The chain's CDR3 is CASSQVSLAGGREKLFF. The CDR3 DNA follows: TGTGCCAGCAGCCAAGTATCTCTGGCAGGGGGCCGTGAAAAACTGTTTTTT. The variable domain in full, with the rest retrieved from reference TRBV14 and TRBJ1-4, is EAGVTQFPSHSVIEKGQTVTLRCDPISGHDNLYWYRRVMGKEIKFLLHFVKESKQDESGMPNNRFLAERTGGTYSTLKVQPAELEDSGVYFCASSQVSLAGGREKLFFGSGTQLSVL.

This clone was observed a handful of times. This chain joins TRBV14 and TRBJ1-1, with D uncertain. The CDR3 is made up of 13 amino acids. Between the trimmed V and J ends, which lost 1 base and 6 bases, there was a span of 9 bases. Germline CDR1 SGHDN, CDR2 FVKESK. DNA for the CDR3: TGTGCCAGCAGCCAAGTTAACACAGCTGAAGCTTTCTTT. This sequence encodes CASSQVNTAEAFF.

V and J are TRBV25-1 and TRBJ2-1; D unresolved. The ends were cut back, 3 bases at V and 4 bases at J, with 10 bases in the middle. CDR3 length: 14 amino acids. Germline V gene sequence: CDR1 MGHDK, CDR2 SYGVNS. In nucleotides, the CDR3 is TGTGCCAGCAGTGAGGCAGTGGAATACAATGAGCAGTTCTTC. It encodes CASSEAVEYNEQFF.